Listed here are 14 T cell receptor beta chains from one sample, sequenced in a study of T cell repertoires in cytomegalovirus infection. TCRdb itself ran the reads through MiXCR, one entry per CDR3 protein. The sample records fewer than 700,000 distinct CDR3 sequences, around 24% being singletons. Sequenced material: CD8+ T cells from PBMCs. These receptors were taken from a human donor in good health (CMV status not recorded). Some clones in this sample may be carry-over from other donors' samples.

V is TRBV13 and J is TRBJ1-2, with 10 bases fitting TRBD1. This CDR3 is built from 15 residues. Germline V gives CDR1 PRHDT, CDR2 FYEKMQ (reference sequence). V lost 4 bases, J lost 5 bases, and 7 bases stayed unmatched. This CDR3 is CASSSGLGQGYGYTF. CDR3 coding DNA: TGTGCCAGCAGCTCGGGACTGGGACAGGGGTATGGCTACACCTTC.

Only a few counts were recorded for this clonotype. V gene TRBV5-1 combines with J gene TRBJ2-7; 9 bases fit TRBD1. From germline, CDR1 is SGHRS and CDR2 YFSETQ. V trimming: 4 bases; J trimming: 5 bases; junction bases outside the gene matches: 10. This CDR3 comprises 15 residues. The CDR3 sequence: CASSHPGQGTHEQYF. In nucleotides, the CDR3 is TGCGCCAGCAGCCACCCGGGACAGGGCACCCACGAGCAGTACTTC.

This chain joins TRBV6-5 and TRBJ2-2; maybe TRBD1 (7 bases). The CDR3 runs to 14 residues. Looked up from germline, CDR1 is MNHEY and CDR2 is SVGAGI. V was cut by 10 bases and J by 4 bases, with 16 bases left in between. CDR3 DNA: TGTGCCATCGCCCACAGGGGAGGCACCGGGGAGCTGTTTTTT. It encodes CAIAHRGGTGELFF.

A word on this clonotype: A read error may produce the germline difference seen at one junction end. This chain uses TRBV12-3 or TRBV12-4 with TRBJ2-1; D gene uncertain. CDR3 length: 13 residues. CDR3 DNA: TGTGTCAGCAGCCCCCACGGTTCCGATGAGCAGTTCTTC. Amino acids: CVSSPHGSDEQFF.

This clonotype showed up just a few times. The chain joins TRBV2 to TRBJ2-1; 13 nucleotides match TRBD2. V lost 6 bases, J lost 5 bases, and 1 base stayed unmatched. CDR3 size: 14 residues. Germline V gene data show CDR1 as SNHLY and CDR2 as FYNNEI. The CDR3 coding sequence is TGTGCCAGCAGGACTAGCGGGGGGAACAATGAGCAGTTCTTC. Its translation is CASRTSGGNNEQFF.

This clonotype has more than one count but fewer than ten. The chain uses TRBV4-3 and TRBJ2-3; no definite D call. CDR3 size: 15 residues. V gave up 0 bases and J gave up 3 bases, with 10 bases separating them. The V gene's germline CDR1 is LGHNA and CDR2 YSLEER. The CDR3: CASSQDKTTTDTQYF. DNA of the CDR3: TGCGCCAGCAGCCAAGATAAAACAACTACAGATACGCAGTATTTT.

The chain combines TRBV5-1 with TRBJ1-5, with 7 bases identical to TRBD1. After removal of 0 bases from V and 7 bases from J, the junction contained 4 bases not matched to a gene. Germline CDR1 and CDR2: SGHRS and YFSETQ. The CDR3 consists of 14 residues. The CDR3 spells CASSLGTGRQPQHF. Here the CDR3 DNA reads TGCGCCAGCAGCTTGGGGACAGGACGGCAGCCCCAGCATTTT.

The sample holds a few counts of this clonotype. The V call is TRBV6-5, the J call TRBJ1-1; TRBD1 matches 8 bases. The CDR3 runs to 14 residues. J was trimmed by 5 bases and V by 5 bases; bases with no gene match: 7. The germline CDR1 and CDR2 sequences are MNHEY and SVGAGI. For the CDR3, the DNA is TGTGCCAGCAGTAAGACAGGGGTGGGGACTGAAGCTTTCTTT. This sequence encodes CASSKTGVGTEAFF.

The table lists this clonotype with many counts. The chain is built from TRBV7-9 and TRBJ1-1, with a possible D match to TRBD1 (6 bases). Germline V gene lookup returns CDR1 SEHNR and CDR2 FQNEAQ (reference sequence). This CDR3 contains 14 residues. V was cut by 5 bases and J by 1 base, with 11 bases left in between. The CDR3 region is CASSGPGQNTEAFF. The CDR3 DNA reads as TGTGCCAGCAGCGGACCGGGACAGAACACTGAAGCTTTCTTT.

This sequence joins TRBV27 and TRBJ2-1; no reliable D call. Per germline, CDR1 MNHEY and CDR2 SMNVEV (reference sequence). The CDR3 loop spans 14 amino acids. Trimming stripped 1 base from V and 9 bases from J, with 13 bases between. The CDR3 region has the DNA TGTGCCAGCAGTTTATACGGGCCGACGGGTGAGCAGTTCTTC. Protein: CASSLYGPTGEQFF.

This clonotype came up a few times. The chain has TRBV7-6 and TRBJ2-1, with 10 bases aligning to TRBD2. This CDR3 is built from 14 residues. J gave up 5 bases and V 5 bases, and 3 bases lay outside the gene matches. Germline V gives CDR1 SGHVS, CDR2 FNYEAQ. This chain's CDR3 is CASSPLAGNNEQFF. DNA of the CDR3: TGTGCCAGCAGCCCACTAGCGGGGAACAATGAGCAGTTCTTC. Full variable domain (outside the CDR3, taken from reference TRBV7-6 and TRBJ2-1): GAGVSQSPRYKVTKRGQDVALRCDPISGHVSLYWYRQALGQGPEFLTYFNYEAQQDKSGLPNDRFSAERPEGSISTLTIQRTEQRDSAMYRCASSPLAGNNEQFFGPGTRLTVL.

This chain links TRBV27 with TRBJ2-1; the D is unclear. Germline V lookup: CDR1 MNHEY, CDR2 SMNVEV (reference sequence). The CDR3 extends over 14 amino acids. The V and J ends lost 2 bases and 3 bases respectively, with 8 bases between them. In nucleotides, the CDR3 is TGTGCCAGCAGTTTAAAACAGATCTACAATGAGCAGTTCTTC. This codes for CASSLKQIYNEQFF.

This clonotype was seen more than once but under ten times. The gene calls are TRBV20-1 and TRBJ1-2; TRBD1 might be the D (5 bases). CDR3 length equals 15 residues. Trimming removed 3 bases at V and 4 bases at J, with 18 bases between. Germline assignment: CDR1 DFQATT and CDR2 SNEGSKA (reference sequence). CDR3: CSARTTGGTGYGYTF. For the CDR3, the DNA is TGCAGTGCTAGGACCACTGGGGGGACGGGCTATGGCTACACCTTC.

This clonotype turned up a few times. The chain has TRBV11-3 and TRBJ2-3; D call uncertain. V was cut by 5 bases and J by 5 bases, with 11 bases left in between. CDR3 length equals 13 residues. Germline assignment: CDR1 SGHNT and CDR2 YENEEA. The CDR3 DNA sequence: TGTGCCAGCAGCCTCCAGAGAGTAGATACGCAGTATTTT. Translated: CASSLQRVDTQYF.